Listed here are 14 T cell receptor beta chains from one sample, sequenced in a study of radiation and T cells in renal cell carcinoma (dated by TCRdb to 2020 to 2022). Sample time point, as interpreted from the label and publication: blood 4 weeks post-SBRT, at nephrectomy. The treatment or condition label on this specimen signifies: 15 Gy SBRT to primary tumor, nephrectomy 4 weeks later. Library prep was done by the immunoSEQ multiplex PCR assay. TCRdb took over this immuneACCESS table, retaining in-frame rearrangements with V and J assigned. Such tables are incomplete; in checked studies, under half of the missing clones stem from an unresolved V gene, and the remainder is unexplained. This sample holds 120,000 to 150,000 clones; 80% to 90% were observed only once. About a sixth of the sample goes to the ten largest clones. Sequencing was performed on blood, taken from a patient whose treatment included radiotherapy and nephrectomy. The source is a woman aged 50 to 60 with renal cell carcinoma.

The CDR3: CASSLRAGGLSYEQYF. The CDR3 bases are TGTGCCAGCAGCCTCCGAGCGGGAGGGCTCTCCTACGAGCAGTACTTC. The genes are TRBV7-2 and TRBJ2-5; TRBD2 agrees at 10 bases. The assigned J gene may be wrong: the sequence end matches TRBJ2-7 better. This CDR3 contains 16 residues. Germline V gene sequence: CDR1 SGHTA, CDR2 FQGNSA.

V gene TRBV29-1 combines with J gene TRBJ2-7; D not certain. The CDR3 extends over 9 amino acids. The germline V gene encodes CDR1 SQVTM and CDR2 ANQGSEA. V was cut by 4 bases and J by 7 bases, with 5 bases left in between. The CDR3 loop is CSVGWEQYF. CDR3 DNA: TGCAGCGTTGGGTGGGAGCAGTACTTC.

V and J are TRBV28 and TRBJ1-4, with 7 nucleotides matching TRBD1. The CDR3 length is 15 residues. J gave up 4 bases and V 8 bases, and 10 bases lay outside the gene matches. The germline V gene has CDR1 MDHEN and CDR2 SYDVKM. The CDR3 spells CASGGGAANNEKLFF. The CDR3 DNA reads as TGTGCCAGCGGAGGGGGCGCAGCCAATAATGAAAAACTGTTTTTT.

The chain couples TRBV19 to TRBJ1-2; D not certain. The CDR3 sequence is 12 residues long. The germline V gene has CDR1 LNHDA and CDR2 SQIVND (reference sequence). Deletions cut 9 bases from V and 2 bases from J, with 10 bases between. CDR3 region: CASPCSNYGYTF. For the CDR3, the DNA is TGTGCCAGCCCCTGTTCCAACTATGGCTACACCTTC.

In its sample, this clone was seen once. The chain couples TRBV2 to TRBJ2-5, with D perhaps matching TRBD2 (7 bases). Germline CDR1 and CDR2: SNHLY and FYNNEI. The length of the CDR3 is 16 residues. V lost 4 bases, J lost 3 bases, and 18 bases lay in between. The CDR3 here is CASSGYSGGLEETQYF. CDR3 sequence (DNA): TGTGCCAGCAGTGGTTATTCGGGGGGCCTCGAAGAGACCCAGTACTTC.

In its sample, this clone was seen once. The chain combines TRBV9 with TRBJ1-3; D uncertain. The CDR3 totals 14 residues. Germline-derived CDR1 and CDR2 are SGDLS and YYNGEE. V was shortened by 0 bases and J by 3 bases, with 7 bases between the two germline ends. CDR3 sequence: CASSVDVGGNTIYF. The CDR3 nucleotides read TGTGCCAGCAGCGTAGACGTAGGTGGAAACACCATATATTTT.

This clone was detected only once. The CDR3 DNA reads TGTGCCAGCAGCCCCTCATTATACGAGCAGTACTTC. This translates into CASSPSLYEQYF. The chain joins TRBV7-2 to TRBJ2-7; unclear D gene. V shed 5 bases and J shed 4 bases, with 9 bases lying between them. Germline-derived CDR1 and CDR2 are SGHTA and FQGNSA. This CDR3 region has 12 residues.

The chain joins TRBV7-3 to TRBJ1-2; TRBD1 aligns across 9 bases. From germline, CDR1 is SGHTA and CDR2 FQGTGA. The CDR3 consists of 15 residues. Trimming took 5 bases from V and 5 from J; bases not matched to a gene: 9. Here the CDR3 reads CASSAMPGTGYGYTF. In DNA, the CDR3 is TGTGCCAGCAGCGCCATGCCCGGGACAGGGTATGGCTACACCTTC.

This rearrangement joins TRBV28 to TRBJ2-7; no clear D gene. V was shortened by 3 bases and J by 1 base, with 7 bases between the two germline ends. Germline CDR1 is MDHEN and CDR2 is SYDVKM. The CDR3 contains 13 residues. CDR3 bases: TGTGCCAGCAGTTTCCGGGTGTCCTACGAGCAGTACTTC. Its translation is CASSFRVSYEQYF.

The rearrangement joins TRBV7-2 to TRBJ2-2; D call uncertain. The CDR3 is made up of 14 amino acids. From germline, CDR1 is SGHTA and CDR2 FQGNSA. Trimming pared 1 base from V and 5 bases from J, leaving 8 bases between. The CDR3: CASSLGAITGELFF. CDR3 sequence (DNA): TGTGCCAGCAGCTTAGGGGCTATAACCGGGGAGCTGTTTTTT.

This rearrangement joins TRBV27 to TRBJ1-4; tentative D call: TRBD1 (5 bases). Per the germline V gene, CDR1 is MNHEY and CDR2 is SMNVEV (reference sequence). The CDR3 totals 14 residues. Between the trimmed V and J ends, which lost 4 bases and 13 bases, there was a span of 19 bases. CDR3 DNA: TGTGCCAGCAGTTCCTCCCGGGACGGCCAAGGACTGTTTTTT. It is translated as CASSSSRDGQGLFF.

The chain recombines TRBV15 with TRBJ2-1, with 9 bases identical to TRBD2. V trimming: 6 bases; J trimming: 6 bases; junction bases outside the gene matches: 3. Germline V gene sequence: CDR1 LNHNV, CDR2 YYDKDF (reference sequence). The CDR3 loop spans 13 amino acids. The CDR3 loop reads CATSTRGGNEQFF. CDR3 in DNA: TGTGCCACCAGTACGCGGGGGGGCAATGAGCAGTTCTTC.

The gene calls are TRBV7-9 and TRBJ2-7; either TRBD1 or TRBD2 may fit D (5 bases each). V was shortened by 5 bases and J by 4 bases, with 18 bases between the two germline ends. This CDR3 region has 15 residues. The germline CDR1 and CDR2 sequences are SEHNR and FQNEAQ (reference sequence). In nucleotides, the CDR3 is TGTGCCAGCAGCCCGAAGTTGGGGCGGGCATACGAGCAGTACTTC. This encodes CASSPKLGRAYEQYF. Full variable domain (missing parts from reference TRBV7-9 and TRBJ2-7): DTGVSQNPRHKITKRGQNVTFRCDPISEHNRLYWYRQTLGQGPEFLTYFQNEAQLEKSRLLSDRFSAERPKGSFSTLEIQRTEQGDSAMYLCASSPKLGRAYEQYFGPGTRLTVT.

This chain connects TRBV5-4 to TRBJ2-2; 9 nucleotides align to TRBD1. V lost 6 bases to trimming and J lost 3 bases; unmatched junction nucleotides: 3. CDR3 size: 14 residues. The V gene's germline CDR1 is SGHNT and CDR2 YYREEE (reference sequence). The chain's CDR3 is CASTDRGDTGELFF. The CDR3 bases are TGTGCCAGCACCGACAGGGGGGACACCGGGGAGCTGTTTTTT.